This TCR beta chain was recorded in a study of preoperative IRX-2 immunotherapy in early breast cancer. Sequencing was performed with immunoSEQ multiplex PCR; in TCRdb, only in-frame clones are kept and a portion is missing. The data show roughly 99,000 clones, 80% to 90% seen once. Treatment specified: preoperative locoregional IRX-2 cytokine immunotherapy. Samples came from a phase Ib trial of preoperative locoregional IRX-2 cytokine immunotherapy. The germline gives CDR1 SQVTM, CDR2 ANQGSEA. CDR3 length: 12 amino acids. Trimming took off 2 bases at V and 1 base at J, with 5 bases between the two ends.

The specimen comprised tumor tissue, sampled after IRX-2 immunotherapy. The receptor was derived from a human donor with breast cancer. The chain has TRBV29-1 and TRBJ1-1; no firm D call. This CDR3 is CSVETPNTEAFF. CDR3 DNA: TGCAGCGTTGAAACACCGAACACTGAAGCTTTCTTT.